The rows below give T cell receptor beta chains drawn from one sample of a study of cytomegalovirus exposure and HLA in healthy donors. TCRdb's copy holds only in-frame clones and misses some; the assay was immunoSEQ multiplex PCR. The sample has 180,000 or so clones, 80% seen once. Specimen: PBMCs. The origin of the receptors is a girl between 5 and 17 years old in good health and CMV-seropositive. Each CDR3 is given with its conserved first and last residue. A D gene is named only where the DNA matches it firmly. Not every row has a clone size; where given, it reads once, few, many or a size class.

v_call,clone_size,d_call,j_call,cdr3_nt,cdr3_aa
TRBV5-1,NA,TRBD1,TRBJ2-7,TGCGCCAGCAGTTACCTAGGACAGGGGGAGTACGAGCAGTACTTC,CASSYLGQGEYEQYF
TRBV6-5,NA,TRBD1,TRBJ2-7,TGTGCCAGCAGTCGGGACAGTGCCTACGAGCAGTACTTC,CASSRDSAYEQYF
TRBV6-6,NA,NA,TRBJ2-2,TGTGCCAGCTCGGACAGCAGAACCGGGGAGCTGTTTTTT,CASSDSRTGELFF
TRBV11-2,NA,TRBD2,TRBJ2-1,TGTGCCAGCAGCGGGTCGGGACTAGCACTTGAGCAGTTCTTC,CASSGSGLALEQFF
TRBV7-6,NA,NA,TRBJ1-2,TGTGCCAGCAGCTTATTCCCGGCGTTTAAGGGGGTGCGCTATGGCTACACCTTC,CASSLFPAFKGVRYGYTF
TRBV6-4,NA,TRBD1,TRBJ1-1,TGTGCCAGCAGTAGGGACAGGGGGGTGGGCACTGAAGCTTTCTTT,CASSRDRGVGTEAFF
TRBV27,NA,TRBD1,TRBJ2-7,TGTGCCAGCAGTCCCCTCGACAGGGACGAGCAGTACTTC,CASSPLDRDEQYF
TRBV7-9,once,NA,TRBJ1-2,TGTGCCAGCAGCCTACCGACAGCTAGGAACACCTTC,CASSLPTARNTF
TRBV9,NA,TRBD1,TRBJ1-2,TGTGCCAGCAGCCCCCGGACAGGGGCCTCTGGCTACACCTTC,CASSPRTGASGYTF
TRBV19,once,NA,TRBJ2-2,TGTGCCAGTAGTAACGGGTTCCCGAACACCGGGGAGCTGTTTTTT,CASSNGFPNTGELFF
TRBV2,NA,TRBD1,TRBJ1-5,TGTGCCAGCAGTGGAGGACAGGCCTTAAATCAGCCCCAGCATTTT,CASSGGQALNQPQHF
TRBV19,NA,TRBD1,TRBJ2-3,TGTGCCAGTCGGGACAGGGGGTCAGATACGCAGTATTTT,CASRDRGSDTQYF
TRBV4-3,many,NA,TRBJ2-1,TGCGCCAGCAGCCAAGAGGTCCCGGATGAGCAGTTCTTC,CASSQEVPDEQFF
TRBV6-5,NA,TRBD1,TRBJ2-5,TGTGCCAGCACTGGGACAGGGGGCCGAGAGACCCAGTACTTC,CASTGTGGRETQYF
TRBV5-6,NA,NA,TRBJ1-1,TGTGCCAGCAGCTTTGCCTCTAGGGGAATGAACACTGAAGCTTTCTTT,CASSFASRGMNTEAFF
TRBV14,NA,TRBD1,TRBJ1-1,TGTGCCAGCAGCCAGAGGGGGACAGTTGGCACTGAAGCTTTCTTT,CASSQRGTVGTEAFF
TRBV30,NA,NA,TRBJ2-1,TGTGCCTGGGAGTCTTCGCGGGCACCATACAATGAGCAGTTCTTC,CAWESSRAPYNEQFF
TRBV11-2,NA,NA,TRBJ1-6,TGTGCCAGCAGCTTAGATCTGGTAGCCTATAATTCACCCCTCCACTTT,CASSLDLVAYNSPLHF
TRBV15,NA,TRBD2,TRBJ2-5,TGTGCCACCGTGAGCGGGAGGGCTTTACAAGAGACCCAGTACTTC,CATVSGRALQETQYF
TRBV5-4,NA,TRBD2,TRBJ2-1,TGTGCCAGCAGCATAACCAGCGGGAGCCCCTACAATGAGCAGTTCTTC,CASSITSGSPYNEQFF
TRBV14,NA,TRBD2,TRBJ2-7,TGTGCCAGCAGAAGGACGGGACTAGCGACCTCACCGTACTCCTACGAGCAGTACTTC,CASRRTGLATSPYSYEQYF
TRBV4-1,once,NA,TRBJ1-3,TGCGCCAGCAGCCAAGATAGTCCAGGGCTGATCTCTGGAAACACCATATATTTT,CASSQDSPGLISGNTIYF
TRBV27,NA,NA,TRBJ2-3,TGTGCCAGCAGTTTATGGCAGGGGACAGATACGCAGTATTTT,CASSLWQGTDTQYF
TRBV5-4,NA,TRBD2,TRBJ2-7,TGTGCCAGCAGCTTAGGACTAGCGGGAGCCTACGAGCAGTACTTC,CASSLGLAGAYEQYF
TRBV6-6,NA,NA,TRBJ2-1,TGTGCCAGCAGTCCCGCGGGGGAGCAGTTCTTC,CASSPAGEQFF
TRBV30,NA,TRBD2,TRBJ2-1,TGTGCCTGGAGTGCCGGGACTAGTCTTAATGAGCAGTTCTTC,CAWSAGTSLNEQFF
TRBV28,NA,NA,TRBJ1-3,TGTGCCAGCAGTTTACCGACACTTGGAAACACCATATATTTT,CASSLPTLGNTIYF
TRBV2,NA,NA,TRBJ2-5,TGTGCCAGCAGTGGGGCAGGGCTGGCTGGGGAGACCCAGTACTTC,CASSGAGLAGETQYF
TRBV27,NA,NA,TRBJ2-7,TGTGCCAGCAGTTTTCAAGACAGCGACGAGCAGTACTTC,CASSFQDSDEQYF
TRBV4-1,NA,TRBD2,TRBJ2-1,TGCGCCAGCAGCCAAGGAGGGACTAGCGGGAGAGATGGCAATGAGCAGTTCTTC,CASSQGGTSGRDGNEQFF
TRBV6-5,few,NA,TRBJ1-1,TGTGCCAGCTATCGAACAGGGCTAGTGTGGACTGAAGCTTTCTTT,CASYRTGLVWTEAFF
TRBV10-3,NA,TRBD1,TRBJ1-2,TGTGCCATCAGTGAGTCCCATTGGGGACAGGGAGTCTATGGCTACACCTTC,CAISESHWGQGVYGYTF
TRBV7-9,once,TRBD2,TRBJ2-3,TGTGCCAGCAGCCCAGGACTAGCGTCAGATACGCAGTATTTT,CASSPGLASDTQYF
TRBV6-5,NA,NA,TRBJ2-5,TGTGCCAGCAGCCTACTAGTGGAAGAGACCCAGTACTTC,CASSLLVEETQYF
TRBV4-1,NA,TRBD2,TRBJ2-4,TGCGCCAGCAGCCTCGTGAGGACTAGCGGTCCCCTTCTAGCCAAAAACATTCAGTACTTC,CASSLVRTSGPLLAKNIQYF
TRBV9,NA,NA,TRBJ2-2,TGTGCCAGCAGCGACGTGCGGAAGAACACCGGGGAGCTGTTTTTT,CASSDVRKNTGELFF
TRBV5-4,NA,NA,TRBJ1-5,TGTGCCAGCAGCTTGGAGGCGGGGCAGCCCCAGCATTTT,CASSLEAGQPQHF
TRBV30,NA,NA,TRBJ2-3,TGTGCCTGGAGTGTTGGGGGCGATACGCAGTATTTT,CAWSVGGDTQYF